The 23 T cell receptor beta chains below all came from one sample that was sequenced in a study. Cells sorted as Tregs were CD4+, CD25+ and CD127-/low. TCRdb processed the 5' RACE reads anew with MiXCR; each CDR3 protein has one entry. Of 35,000 to 45,000 distinct CDR3 sequences in the sample, roughly 22% were seen once. The specimen was Tregs sorted from a lymph node. Receptor source: a female donor with breast cancer.

This clonotype was seen more than once but under ten times. V gene TRBV20-1 combines with J gene TRBJ2-3; 9 bases are shared with TRBD2. In germline, CDR1 is DFQATT, CDR2 SNEGSKA (reference sequence). V lost 1 base, J lost 1 base, and 9 bases stayed unmatched. The CDR3 extends over 17 amino acids. DNA of the CDR3: TGCAGTGCTAGAGTGGGCTTAGCGGGAGTTGGCACAGATACGCAGTATTTT. Translating gives CSARVGLAGVGTDTQYF.

The rearrangement joins TRBV10-3 to TRBJ2-7; D uncertain. Germline V CDR1 and CDR2: ENHRY, SYGVKD. The CDR3 spans 11 residues. V gave up 4 bases and J gave up 4 bases, with 5 bases separating them. In DNA, the CDR3 is TGTGCCATCAGTGGTGGGTACGAGCAGTACTTC. Its protein product is CAISGGYEQYF.

This chain joins TRBV27 and TRBJ2-1; 7 bases map to TRBD1. The germline CDR1 and CDR2 sequences are MNHEY and SMNVEV (reference sequence). The CDR3 has 12 amino acids. Losses at the gene ends were 6 bases for V and 4 bases for J; bases not matched to a gene: 0. In nucleotides, the CDR3 is TGTGCCAGCAGACAGGGGTACAATGAGCAGTTCTTC. Amino acid sequence: CASRQGYNEQFF.

The chain combines TRBV5-1 with TRBJ2-1; the match to TRBD2 covers 8 bases. The CDR3 has 15 amino acids. Germline lookup yields CDR1 SGHRS and CDR2 YFSETQ. Losses at the gene ends were 0 bases for V and 5 bases for J; bases not matched to a gene: 4. CDR3 loop: CASSLGTGGHNEQFF. As DNA, the CDR3 is TGCGCCAGCAGCTTGGGTACGGGAGGGCACAATGAGCAGTTCTTC. Full variable domain (rest looked up from reference TRBV5-1 and TRBJ2-1): KAGVTQTPRYLIKTRGQQVTLSCSPISGHRSVSWYQQTPGQGLQFLFEYFSETQRNKGNFPGRFSGRQFSNSRSEMNVSTLELGDSALYLCASSLGTGGHNEQFFGPGTRLTVL.

This chain uses TRBV4-1 with TRBJ2-7, with no clear D. With 0 bases removed from V and 0 bases from J, the gap between germline ends came to 6 bases. The CDR3 consists of 14 residues. CDR1 MGHRA and CDR2 YSYEKL come from the germline V gene. The CDR3 sequence: CASSQDWHSYEQYF. The DNA for the CDR3 is TGCGCCAGCAGCCAAGATTGGCACTCCTACGAGCAGTACTTC.

V usage is TRBV3-1 and J usage is TRBJ2-7; 7 positions match TRBD2. This CDR3 contains 14 residues. Losses at the gene ends were 2 bases for V and 6 bases for J; bases not matched to a gene: 7. CDR1 is LGHDT, CDR2 YNNKEL, per germline (reference sequence). The CDR3 sequence: CASSQIAGEFEQYF. Written as DNA, the CDR3 is TGTGCCAGCAGCCAAATTGCGGGAGAGTTCGAGCAGTACTTC.

The chain carries TRBV5-1 and TRBJ2-2, with D uncertain. CDR1 and CDR2 (germline): SGHRS, YFSETQ. This CDR3 is 13 amino acids long. V dropped 2 bases and J dropped 2 bases, with 4 bases sitting between them. The DNA of the CDR3 is TGCGCCAGCAGCTTCATAAACACCGGGGAGCTGTTTTTT. This sequence encodes CASSFINTGELFF.

Points on this clonotype: This is likely a read error, given that the CDR3 carries no conserved phenylalanine or tryptophan at its end. No DNA is shown, since the ends of the CDR3 on it are uncertain; the CDR3 is the one TCRdb lists. The genes are TRBV9 and TRBJ2-7. CDR1 is SGDLS and CDR2 is YYNGEE in the germline V gene. The CDR3 extends over 8 residues, inclusive of both ends. The CDR3 protein is CASSVVVG.

This clonotype appeared many times. The V call is TRBV5-1, the J call TRBJ2-7; D remains ambiguous. The V gene's germline CDR1 is SGHRS and CDR2 YFSETQ. Trimming removed 0 bases at V and 2 bases at J, with 15 bases between. This CDR3 contains 16 residues. Here the CDR3 DNA reads TGCGCCAGCAGCTTGGAGTCGGGCCGAGGCGCCTACGAGCAGTACTTC. It translates to CASSLESGRGAYEQYF.

The CDR3 spells CASRQTRQALNQPQHF. CDR3 bases: TGTGCCAGCAGGCAAACCAGACAGGCACTCAATCAGCCCCAGCATTTT. The chain uses TRBV6-5 and TRBJ1-5; perhaps TRBD1 as D (6 bases). This CDR3 has 16 residues. Germline CDR1 MNHEY, CDR2 SVGAGI. The V and J ends lost 6 bases and 3 bases respectively, with 18 bases between them.

The chain uses TRBV5-1 and TRBJ2-1; 7 bases match TRBD2. This CDR3 comprises 16 residues. V was pared by 0 bases and J by 0 bases, with 3 bases of the junction left unmatched. The V gene's germline CDR1 is SGHRS and CDR2 YFSETQ. The CDR3 bases are TGCGCCAGCAGCTTGGGTGGCGGGAGCTCCTACAATGAGCAGTTCTTC. This sequence encodes CASSLGGGSSYNEQFF.

The J gene is TRBJ2-2, the V gene TRBV18; 7 bases match TRBD2. Looked up from germline, CDR1 is KGHSH and CDR2 is LQKENI. The CDR3 length is 17 residues. The trim removed 3 bases at V and 4 bases at J, leaving 11 bases unmatched. CDR3 nucleotide sequence: TGTGCCAGCTCACCGATGAGACTAGCCATAGGCACCGGGGAGCTGTTTTTT. This translates into CASSPMRLAIGTGELFF.

The sample holds a few counts of this clonotype. The genes are TRBV28 and TRBJ2-7; TRBD1 agrees at 7 bases. V was clipped by 6 bases and J by 3 bases; unmatched bases: 8. Germline loops: CDR1 MDHEN, CDR2 SYDVKM. The length of the CDR3 is 14 residues. Here the CDR3 DNA reads TGTGCCAGCAGAGGGGCGAGACAGGGCTACGAGCAGTACTTC. Protein product: CASRGARQGYEQYF.

The chain carries TRBV20-1 and TRBJ2-7; the match to TRBD2 covers 12 bases. CDR1 and CDR2 from the germline V gene are DFQATT and SNEGSKA (reference sequence). The CDR3 is 17 amino acids. V shed 1 base, J shed 4 bases, and the junction held 11 bases outside the gene matches. The CDR3 nucleotides are TGCAGTGCTAGAGTGAACAATCTAGCGGGAGGGGGGTACGAGCAGTACTTC. This gives the protein CSARVNNLAGGGYEQYF.

This clonotype was seen repeatedly, ten times or more. At one end, the junction sequence differs from germline, possibly due to a read error. V usage is TRBV3-1 and J usage is TRBJ2-7; TRBD2 is a possible D gene (5 bases). The CDR3 sequence is 15 residues long. The V gene's germline CDR1 is LGHDT and CDR2 YNNKEL (reference sequence). CDR3 sequence: CASSEDSRGTYEQYF. Written as DNA, the CDR3 is TGTGCCAGCAGCGAAGACTCACGGGGAACCTACGAGCAGTACTTC.

This clonotype has at least ten counts. This sequence joins TRBV28 and TRBJ2-7; D unclear. The CDR3 spans 14 residues. Germline values: CDR1 MDHEN, CDR2 SYDVKM. Trimming pared 6 bases from V and 2 bases from J, leaving 14 bases between. DNA for the CDR3: TGTGCCAGCAGGGGCTGGGGTCTGACCTACGAGCAGTACTTC. Translated: CASRGWGLTYEQYF.

The sample holds many counts of this clonotype. This chain uses TRBV2 with TRBJ1-6, with TRBD1 as a possible D gene (5 bases). V shed 5 bases and J shed 9 bases, with 17 bases lying between them. The CDR3 length is 15 residues. CDR1 is SNHLY and CDR2 is FYNNEI in the germline V gene. This chain's CDR3 is CASSRMPRGGSPLHF. In DNA, the CDR3 is TGTGCCAGCAGTAGGATGCCGAGGGGCGGTTCACCCCTCCACTTT. Supplemented by reference TRBV2 and TRBJ1-6, the full variable domain reads EPEVTQTPSHQVTQMGQEVILRCVPISNHLYFYWYRQILGQKVEFLVSFYNNEISEKSEIFDDQFSVERPDGSNFTLKIRSTKLEDSAMYFCASSRMPRGGSPLHFGNGTRLTVT.

The rearrangement joins TRBV5-1 to TRBJ2-2; D gene ambiguous. Trimming removed 0 bases at V and 4 bases at J, with 7 bases between. This CDR3 has 14 residues. CDR1 and CDR2 from the germline V gene are SGHRS and YFSETQ. The CDR3 DNA is TGCGCCAGCAGCTTGGGGATTCCCACCGGGGAGCTGTTTTTT. Its protein is CASSLGIPTGELFF. The variable domain in full, with the rest retrieved from reference TRBV5-1 and TRBJ2-2, is KAGVTQTPRYLIKTRGQQVTLSCSPISGHRSVSWYQQTPGQGLQFLFEYFSETQRNKGNFPGRFSGRQFSNSRSEMNVSTLELGDSALYLCASSLGIPTGELFFGEGSRLTVL.

There are many counts of this clonotype. The rearrangement joins TRBV7-3 to TRBJ2-3, with 9 bases identical to TRBD2. V was pared by 4 bases and J by 4 bases, with 9 bases of the junction left unmatched. CDR1 is SGHTA, CDR2 FQGTGA, per germline. This CDR3 comprises 16 residues. CDR3 bases: TGTGCCAGCAGCTCGACCGGGACTAGCATCGCAGATACGCAGTATTTT. It translates to CASSSTGTSIADTQYF.

This clonotype was seen ten or more times. The rearrangement uses TRBV9 and TRBJ2-3, with 10 bases aligning to TRBD2. The germline CDR1 and CDR2 sequences are SGDLS and YYNGEE. V dropped 0 bases and J dropped 5; count of bases not matched to a gene: 3. This CDR3 is built from 15 residues. The CDR3 DNA reads as TGTGCCAGCAGCGTAGCGGCTAGCGGGAGAGATACGCAGTATTTT. It translates to CASSVAASGRDTQYF.

The count of this clonotype is one. This could be a read error, since a much larger clone is one nucleotide away. The gene calls are TRBV28 and TRBJ2-1, with 7 bases aligning to TRBD1. The CDR3 has 15 amino acids. Germline-derived CDR1 and CDR2 are MDHEN and SYDVKM. CDR3 in amino acids: CAGSLPAQGDNEQFF. CDR3 DNA: TGTGCCGGCAGTTTACCAGCGCAGGGGGACAATGAGCAGTTCTTC.

This clonotype was seen repeatedly, ten times or more. The chain combines TRBV4-2 with TRBJ2-7; 7 bases are a match to TRBD1. The CDR3 has 16 residues. The ends lost 2 bases at V and 4 bases at J; junction bases unmatched: 11. Germline CDR1 LGHNA, CDR2 YNFKEQ. In nucleotides, the CDR3 is TGTGCCAGCAGCCAATTTAGGCCATCAGGGGGTTACGAGCAGTACTTC. As protein: CASSQFRPSGGYEQYF.

For this clonotype: One base away lies a much larger clone, so this may be a sequencing read error. DNA for the CDR3: TGTACCAGCAGTTATGTTTCAGGGAGCGAAAAACTGTTTTTT. This sequence encodes CTSSYVSGSEKLFF. J is TRBJ1-4 and V is TRBV6-6; perhaps TRBD1 as D (5 bases). The CDR3 length is 14 residues. Germline CDR1 and CDR2: MNHNY and SVGAGI (reference sequence).